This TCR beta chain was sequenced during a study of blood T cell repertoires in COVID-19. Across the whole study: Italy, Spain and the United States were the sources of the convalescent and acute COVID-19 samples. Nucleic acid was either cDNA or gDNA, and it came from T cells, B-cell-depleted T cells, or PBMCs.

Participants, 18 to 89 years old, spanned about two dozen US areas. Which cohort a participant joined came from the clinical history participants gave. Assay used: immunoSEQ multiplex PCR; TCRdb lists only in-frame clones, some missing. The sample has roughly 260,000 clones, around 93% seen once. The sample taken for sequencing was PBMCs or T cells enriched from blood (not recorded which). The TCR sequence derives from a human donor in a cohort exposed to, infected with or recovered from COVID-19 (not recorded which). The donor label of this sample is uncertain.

CDR3 in DNA: TGTGCCAGCAGCTTAACGGAGGGCCAGGAGGGCAAAAACATTCAGTACTTC. This encodes CASSLTEGQEGKNIQYF. The V and J genes are TRBV7-3 and TRBJ2-4; possibly TRBD2 for D (6 bases). This CDR3 comprises 17 residues. V gave up 0 bases and J gave up 3 bases, with 15 bases separating them. Germline-derived CDR1 and CDR2 are SGHTA and FQGTGA.